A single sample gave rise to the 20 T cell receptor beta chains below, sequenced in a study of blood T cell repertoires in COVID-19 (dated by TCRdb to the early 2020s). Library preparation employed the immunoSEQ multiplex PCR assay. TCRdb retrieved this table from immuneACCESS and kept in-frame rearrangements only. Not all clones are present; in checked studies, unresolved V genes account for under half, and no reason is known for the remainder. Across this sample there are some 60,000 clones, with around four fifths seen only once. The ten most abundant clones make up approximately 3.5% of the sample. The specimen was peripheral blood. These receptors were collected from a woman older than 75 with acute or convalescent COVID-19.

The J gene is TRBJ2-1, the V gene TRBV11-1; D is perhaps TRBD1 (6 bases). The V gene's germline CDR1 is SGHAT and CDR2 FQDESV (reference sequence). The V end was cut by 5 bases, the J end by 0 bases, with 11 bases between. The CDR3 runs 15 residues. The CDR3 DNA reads TGTGCCAGCAGCCCGAGGGGGAACTCCTACAATGAGCAGTTCTTC. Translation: CASSPRGNSYNEQFF.

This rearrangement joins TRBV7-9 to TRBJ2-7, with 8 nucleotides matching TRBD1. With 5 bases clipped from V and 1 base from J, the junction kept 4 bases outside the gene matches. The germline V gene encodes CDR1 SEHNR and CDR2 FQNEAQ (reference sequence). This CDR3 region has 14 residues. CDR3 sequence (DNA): TGTGCCAGCAGCATAGGGACAGGATCCTACGAGCAGTACTTC. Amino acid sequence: CASSIGTGSYEQYF. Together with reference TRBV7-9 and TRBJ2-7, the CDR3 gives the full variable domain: DTGVSQNPRHKITKRGQNVTFRCDPISEHNRLYWYRQTLGQGPEFLTYFQNEAQLEKSRLLSDRFSAERPKGSFSTLEIQRTEQGDSAMYLCASSIGTGSYEQYFGPGTRLTVT.

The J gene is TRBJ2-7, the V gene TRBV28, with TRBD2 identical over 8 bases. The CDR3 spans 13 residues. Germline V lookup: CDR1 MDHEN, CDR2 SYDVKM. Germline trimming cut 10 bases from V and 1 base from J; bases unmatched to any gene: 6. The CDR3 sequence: CATVAGLSYEQYF. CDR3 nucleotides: TGTGCCACGGTAGCGGGACTGTCCTACGAGCAGTACTTC.

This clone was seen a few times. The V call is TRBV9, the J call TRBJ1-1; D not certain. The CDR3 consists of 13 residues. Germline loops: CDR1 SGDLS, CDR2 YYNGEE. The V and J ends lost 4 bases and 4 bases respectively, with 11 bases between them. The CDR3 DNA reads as TGTGCCAGCAGCCCTAGAGGGTTCACTGAAGCTTTCTTT. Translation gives CASSPRGFTEAFF.

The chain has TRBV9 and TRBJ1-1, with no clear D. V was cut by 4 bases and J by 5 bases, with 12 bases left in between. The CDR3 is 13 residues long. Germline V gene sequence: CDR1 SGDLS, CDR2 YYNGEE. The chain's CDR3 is CASSPSSGTEAFF. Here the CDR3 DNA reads TGTGCCAGCAGCCCCTCCTCGGGGACTGAAGCTTTCTTT.

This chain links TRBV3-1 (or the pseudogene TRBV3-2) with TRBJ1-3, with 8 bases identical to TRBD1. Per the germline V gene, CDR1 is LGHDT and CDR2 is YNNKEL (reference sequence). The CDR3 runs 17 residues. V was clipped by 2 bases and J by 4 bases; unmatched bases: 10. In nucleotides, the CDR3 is TGTGCCAGCAGCCAAAGTTACCAGGGGGCGAACGGAAACACCATATATTTT. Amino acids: CASSQSYQGANGNTIYF.

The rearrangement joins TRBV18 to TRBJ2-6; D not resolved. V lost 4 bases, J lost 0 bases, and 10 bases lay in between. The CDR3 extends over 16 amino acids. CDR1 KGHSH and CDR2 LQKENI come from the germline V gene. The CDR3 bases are TGTGCCAGCTCACAACAGAAAGGCTCTGGGGCCAACGTCCTGACTTTC. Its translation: CASSQQKGSGANVLTF.

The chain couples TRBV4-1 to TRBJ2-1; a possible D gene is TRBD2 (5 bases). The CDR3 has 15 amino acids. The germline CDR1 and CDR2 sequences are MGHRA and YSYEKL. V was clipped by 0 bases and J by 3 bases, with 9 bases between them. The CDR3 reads CASSQDYTSYNEQFF. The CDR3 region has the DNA TGCGCCAGCAGCCAAGATTATACTAGCTACAATGAGCAGTTCTTC.

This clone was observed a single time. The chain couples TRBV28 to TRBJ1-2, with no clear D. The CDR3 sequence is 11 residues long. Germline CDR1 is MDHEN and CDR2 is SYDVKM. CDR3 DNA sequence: TGTGCAATTTCTAGTGGCTTTGGCTACACCTTC. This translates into CAISSGFGYTF.

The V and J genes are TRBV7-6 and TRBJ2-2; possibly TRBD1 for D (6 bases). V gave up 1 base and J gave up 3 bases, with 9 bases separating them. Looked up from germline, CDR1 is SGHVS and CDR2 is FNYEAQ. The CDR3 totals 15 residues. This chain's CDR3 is CASSLEQGHTGELFF. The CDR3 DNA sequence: TGTGCCAGCAGCTTAGAACAGGGACACACCGGGGAGCTGTTTTTT.

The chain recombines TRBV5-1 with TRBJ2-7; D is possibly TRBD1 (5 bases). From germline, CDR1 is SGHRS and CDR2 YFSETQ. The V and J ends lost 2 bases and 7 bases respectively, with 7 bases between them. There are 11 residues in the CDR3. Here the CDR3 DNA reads TGCGCCAGCAGCTTCAGACAGGAGCAGTACTTC. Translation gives CASSFRQEQYF.

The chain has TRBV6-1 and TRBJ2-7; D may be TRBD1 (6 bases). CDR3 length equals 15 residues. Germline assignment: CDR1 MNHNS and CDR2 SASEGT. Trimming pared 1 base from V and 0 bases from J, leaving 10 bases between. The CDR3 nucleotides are TGTGCCAGCAGTGAAGGGGGGCCGAGCTCCTACGAGCAGTACTTC. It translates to CASSEGGPSSYEQYF.

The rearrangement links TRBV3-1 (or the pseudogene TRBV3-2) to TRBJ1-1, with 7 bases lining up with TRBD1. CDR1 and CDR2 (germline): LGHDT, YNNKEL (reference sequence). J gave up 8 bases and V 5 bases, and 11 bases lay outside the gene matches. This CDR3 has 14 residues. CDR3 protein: CASSGTTGLGEAFF. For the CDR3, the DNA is TGTGCCAGCAGCGGAACGACAGGGTTGGGCGAAGCTTTCTTT.

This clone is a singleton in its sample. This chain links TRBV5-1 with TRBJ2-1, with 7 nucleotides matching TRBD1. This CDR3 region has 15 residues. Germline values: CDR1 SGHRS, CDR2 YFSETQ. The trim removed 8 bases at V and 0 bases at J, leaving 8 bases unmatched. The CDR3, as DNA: TGCGCCAGTGCGAACAGGGGAAGCTCCTACAATGAGCAGTTCTTC. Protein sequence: CASANRGSSYNEQFF. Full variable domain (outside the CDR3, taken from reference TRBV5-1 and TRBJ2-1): KAGVTQTPRYLIKTRGQQVTLSCSPISGHRSVSWYQQTPGQGLQFLFEYFSETQRNKGNFPGRFSGRQFSNSRSEMNVSTLELGDSALYLCASANRGSSYNEQFFGPGTRLTVL.

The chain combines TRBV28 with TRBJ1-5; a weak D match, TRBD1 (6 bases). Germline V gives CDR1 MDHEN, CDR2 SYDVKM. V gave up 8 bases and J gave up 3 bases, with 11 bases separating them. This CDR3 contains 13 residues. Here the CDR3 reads CASVGQFNQPQHF. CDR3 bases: TGTGCCAGCGTCGGACAGTTCAATCAGCCCCAGCATTTT.

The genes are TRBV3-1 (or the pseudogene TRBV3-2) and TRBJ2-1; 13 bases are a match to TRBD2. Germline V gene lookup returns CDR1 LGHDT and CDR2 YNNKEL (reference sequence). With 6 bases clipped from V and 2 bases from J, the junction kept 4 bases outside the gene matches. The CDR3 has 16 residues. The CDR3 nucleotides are TGTGCCAGCAGTCGACTAGCGGGAGGTGCCTACAATGAGCAGTTCTTC. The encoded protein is CASSRLAGGAYNEQFF.

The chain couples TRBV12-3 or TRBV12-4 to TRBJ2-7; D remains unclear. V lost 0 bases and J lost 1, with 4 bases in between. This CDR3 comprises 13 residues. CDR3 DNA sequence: TGTGCCAGCAGTTTAGCTCTATCCTACGAGCAGTACTTC. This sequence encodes CASSLALSYEQYF.

Written as DNA, the CDR3 is TGCGCCAGCAGCCAAGATCCGACGACAGTGTGGGAAGCTTTCTTT. Its protein product is CASSQDPTTVWEAFF. The chain links TRBV4-1 to TRBJ1-1; D possibly corresponds to TRBD1 (5 bases). The germline V gene has CDR1 MGHRA and CDR2 YSYEKL. The CDR3 extends over 15 amino acids. Trimming took 0 bases from V and 8 from J, leaving 16 bases between them.

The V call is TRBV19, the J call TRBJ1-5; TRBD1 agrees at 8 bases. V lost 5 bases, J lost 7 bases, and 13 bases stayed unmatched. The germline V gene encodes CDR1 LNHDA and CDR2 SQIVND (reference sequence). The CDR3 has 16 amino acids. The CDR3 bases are TGTGCCAGTAGTGCAATATATCAGGGGGCTCGGCAGCCCCAGCATTTT. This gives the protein CASSAIYQGARQPQHF. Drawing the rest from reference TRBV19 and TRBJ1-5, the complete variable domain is DGGITQSPKYLFRKEGQNVTLSCEQNLNHDAMYWYRQDPGQGLRLIYYSQIVNDFQKGDIAEGYSVSREKKESFPLTVTSAQKNPTAFYLCASSAIYQGARQPQHFGDGTRLSIL.

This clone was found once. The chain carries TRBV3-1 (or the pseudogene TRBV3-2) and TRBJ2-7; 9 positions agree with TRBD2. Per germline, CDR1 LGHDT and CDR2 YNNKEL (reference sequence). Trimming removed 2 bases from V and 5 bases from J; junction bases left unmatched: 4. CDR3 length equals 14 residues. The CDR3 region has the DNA TGTGCCAGCAGCCAATCTAGCGGGATCAACGAGCAGTACTTC. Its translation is CASSQSSGINEQYF.